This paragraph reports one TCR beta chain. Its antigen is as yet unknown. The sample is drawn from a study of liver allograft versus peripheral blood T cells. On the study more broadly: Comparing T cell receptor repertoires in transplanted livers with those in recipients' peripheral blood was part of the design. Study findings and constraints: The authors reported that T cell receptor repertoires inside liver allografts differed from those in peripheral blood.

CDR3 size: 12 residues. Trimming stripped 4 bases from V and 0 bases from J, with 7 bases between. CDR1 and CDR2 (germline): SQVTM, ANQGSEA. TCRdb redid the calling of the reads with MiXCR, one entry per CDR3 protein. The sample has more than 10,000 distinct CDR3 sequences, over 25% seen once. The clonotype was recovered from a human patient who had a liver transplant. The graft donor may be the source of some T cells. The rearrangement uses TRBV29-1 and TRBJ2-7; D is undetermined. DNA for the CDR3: TGCAGCGTTGTGACGGCCTCCTACGAGCAGTACTTC. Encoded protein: CSVVTASYEQYF.